The clone carrying this T cell receptor beta chain was seen at least ten times. Antigen: not known. The entirety of the isolated RNA underwent reverse transcription, so expressed TCRB transcripts were sequenced. TCRdb keeps only in-frame clones here, not all; method: immunoSEQ multiplex PCR. The table has around 180,000 clones, approximately 7.9% seen once. This CDR3 has 12 amino acids. The V gene's germline CDR1 is SNHLY and CDR2 FYNNEI. V was cut by 8 bases and J by 1 base, with 8 bases left in between. The data belong to a study of beta chain features in type 1 diabetes. About the research overall: Age, gender and cell yields were alike across patients and healthy donors.

Overall study findings and caveats: All four CD4+ subsets of Type 1 diabetes patients contained TCRB CDR3s that were moderately but significantly shorter. Whether TCRB rearrangement is influenced by HLA type was left unresolved in this analysis. Since sequencing was performed on cDNA, cells with high TCR expression could be over-represented.

Cells sorted by CD45RO/CCR7/CD25/CD127/CD95/CD27 comprised CD4+ naive, central memory, regulatory and stem cell-like memory cells. The sample taken for sequencing was central memory CD4+ T cells from blood. The receptor was isolated from a man aged 18-30 years with type 1 diabetes. The chain uses TRBV2 and TRBJ2-5; D remains ambiguous. CDR3 residues: CASCQAQETQYF. Here the CDR3 DNA reads TGTGCCAGCTGTCAGGCCCAAGAGACCCAGTACTTC. The full variable domain, its missing parts supplied by reference TRBV2 and TRBJ2-5, is EPEVTQTPSHQVTQMGQEVILRCVPISNHLYFYWYRQILGQKVEFLVSFYNNEISEKSEIFDDQFSVERPDGSNFTLKIRSTKLEDSAMYFCASCQAQETQYFGPGTRLLVL.